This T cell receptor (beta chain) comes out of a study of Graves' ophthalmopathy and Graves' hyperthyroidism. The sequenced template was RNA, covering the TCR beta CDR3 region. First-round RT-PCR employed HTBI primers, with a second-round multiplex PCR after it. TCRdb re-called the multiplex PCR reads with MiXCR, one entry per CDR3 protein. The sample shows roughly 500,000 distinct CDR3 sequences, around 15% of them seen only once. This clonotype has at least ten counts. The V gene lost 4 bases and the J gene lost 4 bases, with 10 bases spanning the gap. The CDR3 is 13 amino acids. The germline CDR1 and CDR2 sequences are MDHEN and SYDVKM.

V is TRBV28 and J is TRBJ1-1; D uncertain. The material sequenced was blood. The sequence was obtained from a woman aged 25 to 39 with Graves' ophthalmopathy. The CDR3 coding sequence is TGTGCCAGCAGTTCCCCTTCGTCCACTGAAGCTTTCTTT. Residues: CASSSPSSTEAFF.